This section outlines one TCR beta chain sequence together with its context. The record originates from a study of regulatory T cells in long-lasting Graves disease. Study background: Graves' patients diagnosed newly had used antithyroid drugs under 3 months.

This CDR3 is 17 amino acids long. CDR1 is MDHEN and CDR2 is SYDVKM in the germline V gene. Deletions cut 1 base from V and 1 base from J, with 14 bases between. Described time point: newly diagnosed GD, antithyroid drugs for less than 3 months. TCR sequences were obtained from RNA taken from PBMCs. The TCR beta library used iRepertoire HTBI primers with Arm-PCR amplification of CDR3. In TCRdb, the multiplex PCR reads were re-called with MiXCR into one record per CDR3 protein. The data hold more than 450,000 distinct CDR3 sequences, with about 16% observed a single time. The sample was also linked to a second study, of T cells in Graves' hyperthyroidism and ophthalmopathy.

The V and J genes are TRBV28 and TRBJ2-1; D might be TRBD2 (6 bases). The TCR comes from a man aged 35-49 years with Graves disease. This sample comprised peripheral blood mononuclear cells (PBMCs), obtained at new diagnosis, from a patient treated with antithyroid drugs. DNA of the CDR3: TGTGCCAGCAGTTTATCCCCCGGGGGTGGTTCCTACAATGAGCAGTTCTTC. Amino acids: CASSLSPGGGSYNEQFF. Drawing the rest from reference TRBV28 and TRBJ2-1, the complete variable domain is DVKVTQSSRYLVKRTGEKVFLECVQDMDHENMFWYRQDPGLGLRLIYFSYDVKMKEKGDIPEGYSVSREKKERFSLILESASTNQTSMYLCASSLSPGGGSYNEQFFGPGTRLTVL.